Listed here is a single T cell receptor beta chain. Antigen unknown. Antigen-specific CD4+ T cells expanded by the ViraFEST assay with viral peptide pools were then sequenced. Investigators separated out CD4+ T cells once about 10 days of culture had passed. PCR showed that the person got SARS-CoV-2 infection at some point between March and December 2020. Half-medium changes using IL-2 medium occurred on days 3 and 7. The data were obtained in a study of vaccination effects on CD4 cells after COVID-19. Study-wide points: The authors studied few convalescent patients and collected no early post-infection timepoints.

This CDR3 is built from 13 residues. V lost 5 bases and J lost 2; bases outside the gene matches: 2. CDR1 SGHTA and CDR2 FQGNSA come from the germline V gene. Using immunoSEQ multiplex PCR, the repertoire was profiled, and TCRdb retains in-frame clones only, with some absent. The profile shows tens of thousands of clones, 65% to 85% of them singletons. The chain has TRBV7-2 and TRBJ2-5; 7 nucleotides agree with TRBD1. The source is a human donor who had a prior SARS-CoV-2 infection. The source material was CD4+ T cells from PBMCs cultured with SARS-CoV-2 spike peptides, sampled before COVID-19 vaccination. CDR3 protein: CASSPQGQETQYF. In DNA form, the CDR3 reads TGTGCCAGCAGCCCACAGGGGCAAGAGACCCAGTACTTC.